Sequencing of this TCR beta chain was carried out in a study of blood T cells in healthy people across ages. This clonotype has just one count. The antigen is unknown. Next came a second PCR, run for about 7 to 12 cycles, which used a sample-barcoded 5' primer along with a J-beta primer mix. TCRdb re-called the 5' RACE reads through MiXCR, storing one row per CDR3 protein. The data contain around 1,700,000 distinct CDR3 sequences, 25% to 30% of them singletons. The study's findings and limits: Higher diversity and more naive CD4+ cells were features of long-lived donors, compared to aged donors.

Germline V gene data show CDR1 as WNHNN and CDR2 as SYGVQD (reference sequence). This CDR3 comprises 13 residues. Trimming took 3 bases from V and 4 from J, leaving 7 bases between them. This TCR derives from a woman in her thirties in good health. Material: blood. V and J are TRBV10-1 and TRBJ1-3, with D hard to call. The CDR3 DNA reads as TGCGCCAGCAGTGATACCGTCGGAAACACCATATATTTT. Translation: CASSDTVGNTIYF.